This T cell receptor beta chain is from a study of spatial heterogeneity in lung cancer. About the study: In cases with available follow-up PBMC samples, these were sequenced at a median of roughly two years after resection. Detection consistently yielded more beta chains than alpha chains. Points from the study as a whole: TCRs found ubiquitously expanded in tumor appeared in blood more at resection than at follow-up.

With 2 bases removed from V and 7 bases from J, the gap between germline ends came to 13 bases. Germline V CDR1 and CDR2: DFQATT, SNEGSKA (reference sequence). The CDR3 length is 13 residues. A single record per CDR3 protein comes from TCRdb applying MiXCR to the 5' RACE reads. The sample shows 15,000 or so distinct CDR3 sequences, approximately 19% of them seen only once. By frequency in the sample, this clonotype is medium-sized (0.01 to 0.1%). The antigen remains unidentified. Time point meaning: blood at routine non-recurrence follow-up after resection. Whole RNA, isolated from tumor, nontumor lung or frozen PBMC, was sequenced without prior sorting.

Sequenced here: PBMCs, sampled at follow-up. The TCR comes from a male donor with early-stage non-small cell lung cancer. This sequence joins TRBV20-1 and TRBJ2-3; D is undetermined. The CDR3 bases are TGCAGTGCTAGACAGGCCCCTGGTTATACGCAGTATTTT. This sequence encodes CSARQAPGYTQYF.